Listed below are T cell receptor beta chains from one sample, sequenced in a study of cytomegalovirus exposure and HLA in healthy donors. Only in-frame clones appear in the TCRdb table, and some are missing; sequencing was by immunoSEQ multiplex PCR. In the table there are 100,000 to 150,000 clones, over 50% of which are singletons. Sample: PBMCs. Receptors were obtained from a woman aged 40-49 years in good health and CMV-seropositive. CDR3s include the opening cysteine and the closing phenylalanine or tryptophan. The order of the fields is D gene, V gene, clone size, J gene, CDR3 protein, CDR3 DNA. A D gene is named only where the DNA matches it firmly. Where a row states a size, it is once, few, many or the class of an expanded clone; other rows omit it.

d_gene: -
v_gene: TRBV7-3
abundance: -
j_gene: TRBJ1-1
CDR3aa: CASRAPGQDTEAFF
CDR3nt: TGTGCCAGCAGAGCTCCGGGACAAGACACTGAAGCTTTCTTT

d_gene: -
v_gene: TRBV6-5
abundance: -
j_gene: TRBJ2-5
CDR3aa: CASSYVAAQETQYF
CDR3nt: TGTGCCAGCAGTTACGTAGCGGCGCAAGAGACCCAGTACTTC

d_gene: -
v_gene: TRBV7-9
abundance: -
j_gene: TRBJ2-7
CDR3aa: CASRQGAYEQYF
CDR3nt: TGTGCCAGCAGACAGGGAGCTTACGAGCAGTACTTC

d_gene: -
v_gene: TRBV7-9
abundance: -
j_gene: TRBJ2-1
CDR3aa: CASRADEQFF
CDR3nt: TGTGCCAGCAGGGCAGATGAGCAGTTCTTC

d_gene: TRBD1
v_gene: TRBV29-1
abundance: -
j_gene: TRBJ1-1
CDR3aa: CSVADRAANTEAFF
CDR3nt: TGCAGCGTTGCAGACAGGGCGGCGAACACTGAAGCTTTCTTT

d_gene: -
v_gene: TRBV10-3
abundance: medium-sized
j_gene: TRBJ1-1
CDR3aa: CAISESIPNQEAFF
CDR3nt: TGTGCCATCAGTGAGTCGATACCTAATCAAGAAGCTTTCTTT

d_gene: -
v_gene: TRBV30
abundance: -
j_gene: TRBJ1-1
CDR3aa: CAWDRSMNTEAFF
CDR3nt: TGTGCCTGGGACAGATCCATGAACACTGAAGCTTTCTTT

d_gene: -
v_gene: TRBV30
abundance: -
j_gene: TRBJ2-5
CDR3aa: CAWGQSQETQYF
CDR3nt: TGTGCCTGGGGACAGAGTCAAGAGACCCAGTACTTC

d_gene: TRBD1
v_gene: TRBV5-4
abundance: -
j_gene: TRBJ2-3
CDR3aa: CASSLAAQGVGTDTQYF
CDR3nt: TGTGCCAGCAGCTTGGCCGCCCAGGGGGTCGGCACAGATACGCAGTATTTT

d_gene: -
v_gene: TRBV7-9
abundance: -
j_gene: TRBJ2-4
CDR3aa: CASSSTGAKNIQYF
CDR3nt: TGTGCCAGCAGCTCGACAGGAGCCAAAAACATTCAGTACTTC

d_gene: -
v_gene: TRBV5-1
abundance: once
j_gene: TRBJ2-1
CDR3aa: CASSLDSTHNEQFF
CDR3nt: TGCGCCAGCAGCTTGGATTCTACTCACAATGAGCAGTTCTTC

d_gene: TRBD2
v_gene: TRBV5-1
abundance: -
j_gene: TRBJ2-1
CDR3aa: CASRDTRLAGAVDEQFF
CDR3nt: TGCGCCAGCAGGGATACCCGACTAGCGGGAGCAGTCGATGAGCAGTTCTTC

d_gene: -
v_gene: TRBV4-2
abundance: -
j_gene: TRBJ2-2
CDR3aa: CASSQEEQITGELFF
CDR3nt: TGTGCCAGCAGCCAAGAGGAGCAGATCACCGGGGAGCTGTTTTTT

d_gene: TRBD2
v_gene: TRBV7-7
abundance: once
j_gene: TRBJ2-1
CDR3aa: CASSLGSGAGSNEQFF
CDR3nt: TGTGCTAGCAGCTTAGGATCAGGAGCGGGGAGCAATGAGCAGTTCTTC

d_gene: TRBD1
v_gene: TRBV5-1
abundance: -
j_gene: TRBJ2-7
CDR3aa: CASSPDRDSSF
CDR3nt: TGCGCCAGCAGCCCTGACAGGGATTCAAGCTTC

d_gene: -
v_gene: TRBV7-9
abundance: -
j_gene: TRBJ2-7
CDR3aa: CASSLAPYEQYF
CDR3nt: TGTGCCAGCAGCTTAGCACCCTACGAGCAGTACTTC

d_gene: TRBD1
v_gene: TRBV6-6
abundance: -
j_gene: TRBJ1-2
CDR3aa: CASSYGTGNYGYTF
CDR3nt: TGTGCCAGCAGTTACGGGACAGGGAACTATGGCTACACCTTC

d_gene: TRBD1
v_gene: TRBV28
abundance: -
j_gene: TRBJ2-7
CDR3aa: CASSESDRAYEQYF
CDR3nt: TGTGCCAGCAGTGAATCGGACAGGGCCTACGAGCAGTACTTC

d_gene: -
v_gene: TRBV6-5
abundance: -
j_gene: TRBJ2-2
CDR3aa: CASSYRDYTGELFF
CDR3nt: TGTGCCAGCAGTTACCGGGACTACACCGGGGAGCTGTTTTTT

d_gene: TRBD2
v_gene: TRBV4-1
abundance: -
j_gene: TRBJ2-7
CDR3aa: CASSQEGLVPYEQYF
CDR3nt: TGCGCCAGCAGCCAAGAGGGACTAGTCCCCTACGAGCAGTACTTC

d_gene: TRBD2
v_gene: TRBV5-1
abundance: once
j_gene: TRBJ2-1
CDR3aa: CASSLESGGNSQFF
CDR3nt: TGCGCCAGCAGCTTGGAGAGCGGGGGGAACTCGCAGTTCTTC

d_gene: -
v_gene: TRBV20-1
abundance: -
j_gene: TRBJ2-1
CDR3aa: CSANRDKFQFF
CDR3nt: TGCAGTGCCAACCGGGACAAATTTCAGTTCTTC

d_gene: -
v_gene: TRBV6-1
abundance: -
j_gene: TRBJ2-7
CDR3aa: CASSEDWTAVYEQYF
CDR3nt: TGTGCCAGCAGTGAAGACTGGACAGCAGTCTACGAGCAGTACTTC

d_gene: -
v_gene: TRBV9
abundance: once
j_gene: TRBJ2-3
CDR3aa: CASSDLGTDTQYF
CDR3nt: TGTGCCAGCAGCGACCTAGGAACAGATACGCAGTATTTT

d_gene: TRBD2
v_gene: TRBV5-1
abundance: -
j_gene: TRBJ2-7
CDR3aa: CASSLEGGGSSYEQYF
CDR3nt: TGCGCCAGCAGCTTGGAGGGCGGGGGAAGCTCCTACGAGCAGTACTTC

d_gene: TRBD1
v_gene: TRBV5-6
abundance: -
j_gene: TRBJ1-2
CDR3aa: CASSLEMGYRGDGYTF
CDR3nt: TGTGCCAGCAGCTTGGAGATGGGGTACAGGGGAGACGGCTACACCTTC

d_gene: -
v_gene: TRBV19
abundance: few
j_gene: TRBJ1-5
CDR3aa: CASSIDRVDPNQPQHF
CDR3nt: TGTGCCAGTAGTATAGACAGGGTAGACCCCAATCAGCCCCAGCATTTT

d_gene: -
v_gene: TRBV21-1
abundance: -
j_gene: TRBJ1-1
CDR3aa: CASSKDGTGGRVIEAFF
CDR3nt: TGTGCCAGCAGCAAAGATGGGACAGGGGGTCGAGTTATTGAAGCTTTCTTT

d_gene: TRBD1
v_gene: TRBV11-2
abundance: few
j_gene: TRBJ2-2
CDR3aa: CASSPQGATGELFF
CDR3nt: TGTGCCAGCAGCCCGCAGGGGGCGACCGGGGAGCTGTTTTTT

d_gene: -
v_gene: TRBV6-4
abundance: -
j_gene: TRBJ1-1
CDR3aa: CASSEGLANTEAFF
CDR3nt: TGTGCCAGCAGTGAGGGACTGGCGAACACTGAAGCTTTCTTT

d_gene: TRBD2
v_gene: TRBV19
abundance: -
j_gene: TRBJ2-5
CDR3aa: CASSKGSGGDQETQYF
CDR3nt: TGTGCCAGTTCGAAGGGAAGCGGGGGGGATCAAGAGACCCAGTACTTC

d_gene: -
v_gene: TRBV9
abundance: -
j_gene: TRBJ1-1
CDR3aa: CASSVGSYVNTEAFF
CDR3nt: TGTGCCAGCAGCGTAGGGAGTTATGTGAACACTGAAGCTTTCTTT

d_gene: -
v_gene: TRBV27
abundance: -
j_gene: TRBJ2-1
CDR3aa: CASSFVPIRGAPNNEQFF
CDR3nt: TGTGCCAGCAGTTTTGTCCCTATTCGGGGGGCACCCAACAATGAGCAGTTCTTC